The 25 T cell receptor beta chains given below trace back to one sample, sequenced in a study of T cell responses to AZD1222 COVID-19 vaccine. Libraries were prepared by immunoSEQ multiplex PCR; TCRdb keeps only in-frame clonotypes and omits some of them. The table lists roughly 170,000 clones, 88% of them singletons, with roughly 0.49% in the top ten. The sample consisted of peripheral blood, taken on day 0 of AZD1222 vaccination. These receptors all stem from an adult in good health.

V gene TRBV30 combines with J gene TRBJ2-5; TRBD1 matches at 9 bases. V shed 8 bases, J shed 7 bases, and the junction held 8 bases outside the gene matches. This CDR3 is 12 amino acids long. Germline lookup yields CDR1 GTSNPN and CDR2 SVGIG (reference sequence). This CDR3 reads CAGDRDSATQYF. CDR3 DNA sequence: TGTGCCGGGGACAGGGACTCTGCGACCCAGTACTTC.

This chain links TRBV3-1 (or the pseudogene TRBV3-2) with TRBJ1-2; 10 nucleotides align to TRBD1. With V trimmed by 3 bases and J by 5 bases, 9 bases remained unmatched. The CDR3 extends over 16 amino acids. The germline V gene has CDR1 LGHDT and CDR2 YNNKEL (reference sequence). CDR3 region: CASSHGLDRGEYGYTF. CDR3 bases: TGTGCCAGCAGCCACGGGTTGGACAGGGGGGAGTATGGCTACACCTTC.

This clone was detected only a few times. V is TRBV10-1 and J is TRBJ2-7; TRBD2 matches at 9 bases. In germline, CDR1 is WNHNN, CDR2 SYGVQD (reference sequence). V shed 3 bases, J shed 6 bases, and the junction held 9 bases outside the gene matches. The CDR3 is 15 residues long. In DNA form, the CDR3 reads TGCGCCAGCAGTGAAAGGCTAGCGGGAAGAGGCGAGCAGTACTTC. Amino acid sequence: CASSERLAGRGEQYF.

The genes are TRBV28 and TRBJ1-1; TRBD1 matches 8 bases. V shed 8 bases and J 1 base; nucleotides not matched to a gene: 9. From germline, CDR1 is MDHEN and CDR2 SYDVKM. This CDR3 spans 15 amino acids. CDR3 nucleotide sequence: TGTGCCAGCCTCACCGGGACAGGTTCGAACACTGAAGCTTTCTTT. Translating gives CASLTGTGSNTEAFF.

V is TRBV9 and J is TRBJ1-1; no reliable D call. This CDR3 comprises 15 residues. CDR1 and CDR2 from the germline V gene are SGDLS and YYNGEE. The V end lost 0 bases, the J end lost 1 base, and 10 bases lay between the germline ends. The CDR3 DNA reads TGTGCCAGCAGCGTAGGTCGGGAGAGGAACACTGAAGCTTTCTTT. Translated, it gives CASSVGRERNTEAFF.

This clone has a single count. The chain has TRBV9 and TRBJ2-1; TRBD2 aligns across 11 bases. The germline V gene encodes CDR1 SGDLS and CDR2 YYNGEE. Losses at the gene ends were 4 bases for V and 1 base for J; bases not matched to a gene: 19. The CDR3 is 21 amino acids. CDR3: CASSPAGTSGNFMKSYNEQFF. The CDR3 DNA is TGTGCCAGCAGCCCAGCGGGGACTAGCGGCAACTTCATGAAATCCTACAATGAGCAGTTCTTC.

The J gene is TRBJ2-7, the V gene TRBV5-3; D may be TRBD1 (5 bases). TRBV5-3 is marked as an open reading frame, function uncertain. Trimming shortened V by 4 bases and J by 1 base, and 12 bases separated the two germline ends. The length of the CDR3 is 14 residues. The DNA of the CDR3 is TGTGCCAGAAGCCCAAGGACACAATCCTACGAGCAGTACTTC. Translated: CARSPRTQSYEQYF.

CDR3 bases: TGTGCCAGCAGCCCCCGGGACAACTCCTACGAGCAGTACTTC. It specifies CASSPRDNSYEQYF. The gene calls are TRBV11-3 and TRBJ2-7; tentative D call: TRBD1 (6 bases). The CDR3 spans 14 residues. Per germline, CDR1 SGHNT and CDR2 YENEEA. The V end was cut by 5 bases, the J end by 0 bases, with 11 bases between.

The chain couples TRBV3-1 (or the pseudogene TRBV3-2) to TRBJ1-1; no clear D. The V gene lost 0 bases and the J gene lost 1 base, with 6 bases spanning the gap. Germline CDR1 and CDR2: LGHDT and YNNKEL (reference sequence). The CDR3 consists of 14 residues. CDR3 sequence (DNA): TGTGCCAGCAGCCAAGATGGTTGGAACACTGAAGCTTTCTTT. Translated: CASSQDGWNTEAFF.

The rearrangement links TRBV29-1 to TRBJ1-1; weak D call: TRBD1 (5 bases). Germline-derived CDR1 and CDR2 are SQVTM and ANQGSEA. V gave up 4 bases and J gave up 3 bases, with 9 bases separating them. The CDR3 extends over 12 amino acids. For the CDR3, the DNA is TGCAGCGTTGTAGGGGCGGACACTGAAGCTTTCTTT. This sequence encodes CSVVGADTEAFF. Full variable domain (rest looked up from reference TRBV29-1 and TRBJ1-1): SAVISQKPSRDICQRGTSLTIQCQVDSQVTMMFWYRQQPGQSLTLIATANQGSEATYESGFVIDKFPISRPNLTFSTLTVSNMSPEDSSIYLCSVVGADTEAFFGQGTRLTVV.

The chain uses TRBV6-2 or TRBV6-3 and TRBJ1-1; TRBD1 matches 9 bases. Trimming at V came to 0 bases and at J to 4 bases, leaving 6 bases not matched to a gene. CDR1 MNHEY and CDR2 SVGEGT come from the germline V gene. The CDR3 loop spans 16 amino acids. For the CDR3, the DNA is TGTGCCAGCAGTTACTCGAGGACAGGGGTTCCCACTGAAGCTTTCTTT. Translating it yields CASSYSRTGVPTEAFF.

This clone is a singleton in its sample. The rearrangement uses TRBV9 and TRBJ1-2, with TRBD1 matching 7 bases. The V gene's germline CDR1 is SGDLS and CDR2 YYNGEE. The CDR3 totals 16 residues. J lost 3 bases, V lost 3 bases, and 11 bases had no gene match. The DNA of the CDR3 is TGTGCCAGCAGCGCACCTGCAGGGGGAGGGGACTATGGCTACACCTTC. Translated: CASSAPAGGGDYGYTF.

The rearrangement links TRBV28 to TRBJ2-5; TRBD1 might be the D (6 bases). V lost 3 bases and J lost 2, with 13 bases in between. Germline values: CDR1 MDHEN, CDR2 SYDVKM. The CDR3 spans 15 residues. CDR3 in DNA: TGTGCCAGCAGTTTGGGACAAACGGGGCAAGAGACCCAGTACTTC. It yields the protein CASSLGQTGQETQYF.

This clone was recorded a few times. V is TRBV30 and J is TRBJ2-7; D tentatively reads TRBD1 or TRBD2 (5 bases each). V dropped 5 bases and J dropped 3 bases, with 17 bases sitting between them. The CDR3 is 14 amino acids. The germline gives CDR1 GTSNPN, CDR2 SVGIG (reference sequence). This CDR3 is CAWSNRDGIYEQYF. The CDR3 coding sequence is TGTGCCTGGTCAAACCGGGACGGTATCTACGAGCAGTACTTC.

This clone was seen more than once but under ten times. This CDR3 reads CASRAGTSSENEQFF. CDR3 bases: TGTGCCAGCAGAGCCGGGACTAGCAGTGAAAATGAGCAGTTCTTC. The V call is TRBV6-5, the J call TRBJ2-1, with TRBD2 matching 9 bases. The V gene's germline CDR1 is MNHEY and CDR2 SVGAGI. V was pared by 6 bases and J by 7 bases, with 10 bases of the junction left unmatched. The length of the CDR3 is 15 residues.

The chain carries TRBV6-5 and TRBJ1-1; TRBD1 is a possible D gene (6 bases). Per the germline V gene, CDR1 is MNHEY and CDR2 is SVGAGI. V was trimmed by 2 bases and J by 5 bases, leaving 15 bases between them. The CDR3 sequence is 15 residues long. This CDR3 reads CASSYERGGGTEAFF. The DNA of the CDR3 is TGTGCCAGCAGTTACGAGCGAGGAGGGGGTACTGAAGCTTTCTTT.

V is TRBV2 and J is TRBJ1-1; tentatively, D is TRBD1 (5 bases). CDR3 length: 13 residues. CDR1 and CDR2 (germline): SNHLY, FYNNEI. Trimming removed 6 bases at V and 2 bases at J, with 10 bases between. The CDR3 reads CASRGELNTEAFF. The CDR3 region has the DNA TGTGCCAGCAGGGGGGAATTAAACACTGAAGCTTTCTTT.

This chain connects TRBV3-1 (or the pseudogene TRBV3-2) to TRBJ1-6, with D unclear. Germline assignment: CDR1 LGHDT and CDR2 YNNKEL (reference sequence). The CDR3 has 16 residues. Trimming left V 3 bases short and J 11 bases short, with 20 bases between. CDR3 sequence reads: CASSHVTGSFDTPLHF. The DNA for the CDR3 is TGTGCCAGCAGCCACGTAACCGGGAGTTTCGACACACCCCTCCACTTT.

The chain carries TRBV5-1 and TRBJ1-6; TRBD1 might be the D (5 bases). Trimming took off 0 bases at V and 7 bases at J, with 8 bases between the two ends. Germline-derived CDR1 and CDR2 are SGHRS and YFSETQ. The CDR3 totals 14 residues. Written as DNA, the CDR3 is TGCGCCAGCAGCTTGGGGGGCGGAAATTCACCCCTCCACTTT. Protein: CASSLGGGNSPLHF.

The CDR3 DNA follows: TGTGCCAGTAGTACTGACAGGACTACTAACTATGGCTACACCTTC. Amino acids: CASSTDRTTNYGYTF. J is TRBJ1-2 and V is TRBV19; TRBD1 is a possible D gene (6 bases). The CDR3 has 15 amino acids. V was shortened by 4 bases and J by 0 bases, with 12 bases between the two germline ends. CDR1 is LNHDA and CDR2 is SQIVND in the germline V gene (reference sequence).

The V call is TRBV5-1, the J call TRBJ2-4; either TRBD1 or TRBD2 may fit D (7 bases each). Trimming took 3 bases from V and 6 from J, leaving 22 bases between them. This CDR3 region has 17 residues. Germline CDR1 reads SGHRS; CDR2 reads YFSETQ. The CDR3 DNA sequence: TGCGCCAGCAGCTACGCCCTAGAGACAGGGAGGGTAAACATTCAGTACTTC. Its protein product is CASSYALETGRVNIQYF.

The chain combines TRBV28 with TRBJ2-1; 7 bases are shared with TRBD1. The CDR3 length is 17 residues. The V segment lost 9 bases and the J segment 3 bases; nucleotides outside the gene matches: 17. Germline CDR1 is MDHEN and CDR2 is SYDVKM. The CDR3 DNA follows: TGTGCCAGTACCCTCCGGACCGGCAGGGGGTACTACAATGAGCAGTTCTTC. Protein sequence: CASTLRTGRGYYNEQFF.

J is TRBJ2-5 and V is TRBV28; 9 bases agree with TRBD1. Germline CDR1 and CDR2: MDHEN and SYDVKM. V dropped 3 bases and J dropped 1; count of bases not matched to a gene: 3. This CDR3 spans 15 amino acids. The CDR3 reads CASSFQTGGQETQYF. The CDR3 bases are TGTGCCAGCAGTTTCCAGACAGGGGGCCAAGAGACCCAGTACTTC.

J is TRBJ2-5 and V is TRBV4-2; D unresolved. The ends were cut back, 0 bases at V and 1 base at J, with 9 bases in the middle. CDR1 and CDR2 from the germline V gene are LGHNA and YNFKEQ. The CDR3 length is 15 residues. CDR3 in DNA: TGTGCCAGCAGCCAAGATTGGAACAGCCAAGAGACCCAGTACTTC. Translation gives CASSQDWNSQETQYF.

The V gene is TRBV4-3, the J gene TRBJ2-5; D gene unclear. The CDR3 consists of 13 residues. CDR1 is LGHNA and CDR2 is YSLEER in the germline V gene. V was shortened by 4 bases and J by 5 bases, with 11 bases between the two germline ends. CDR3 DNA sequence: TGCGCCAGCAGCCCCAGTAGGACGGAGACCCAGTACTTC. It encodes CASSPSRTETQYF.